This note documents a single TCR beta chain sequence. This clonotype appeared many times. Its antigen specificity is not known. Base-call qualities are not available, and no considerably larger clone is one nucleotide away. The CDR3 has 12 amino acids, counting the end cysteine and phenylalanine. Only the CDR3 part of the read is kept: 36 bases, read in frame from the first base. The germline V gene sets CDR1 to SGHTA and CDR2 to FQGNSA. V is shortened by 2 bases, J by 9 bases, and the region joining them spans 8 bases. These data are taken from a study of tumor-infiltrating lymphocytes in oesophageal squamous cell carcinoma (dated by TCRdb to 2015 to 2016). Library generation was performed with PCR. Sequencing relied on an Illumina HiSeq 2000. TCRdb itself trimmed the public reads at Q25 with fastp, ran MiXCR and retained productive beta chains. Every distinct CDR3 protein forms one entry, paired with its most common genes and DNA. The sample profile shows 15,000 to 20,000 distinct CDR3 sequences; roughly two fifths of them were found once. The ten most abundant clones make up 10% to 13% of the sample.

The sample comprised normal esophageal tissue next to the tumor. Recombination connected TRBV7-2 to TRBJ2-1; TRBD2 is a possible D gene, resting on 6 matching bases. The receptor's source is a male donor with esophageal squamous cell carcinoma. This receptor carries the CDR3 CASSLTSIEQFF. The bases read TGTGCCAGCAGCTTAACTAGCATTGAGCAGTTCTTC.